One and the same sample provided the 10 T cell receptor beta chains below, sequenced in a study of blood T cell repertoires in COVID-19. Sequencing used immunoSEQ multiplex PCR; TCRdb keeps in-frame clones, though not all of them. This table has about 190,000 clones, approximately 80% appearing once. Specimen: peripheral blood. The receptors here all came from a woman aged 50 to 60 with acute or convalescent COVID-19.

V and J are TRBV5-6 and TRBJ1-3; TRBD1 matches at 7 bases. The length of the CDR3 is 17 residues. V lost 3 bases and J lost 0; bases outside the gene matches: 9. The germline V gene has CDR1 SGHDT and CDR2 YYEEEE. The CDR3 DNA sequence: TGTGCCAGCAGCTCAACGACAGGGACACCCTCTGGAAACACCATATATTTT. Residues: CASSSTTGTPSGNTIYF.

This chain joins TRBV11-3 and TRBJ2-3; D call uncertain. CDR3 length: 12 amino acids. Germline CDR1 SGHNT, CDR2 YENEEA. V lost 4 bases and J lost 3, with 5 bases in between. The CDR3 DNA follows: TGTGCCAGCAGCTCTCTAACAGATACGCAGTATTTT. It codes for CASSSLTDTQYF. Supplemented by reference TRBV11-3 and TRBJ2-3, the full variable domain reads EAGVVQSPRYKIIEKKQPVAFWCNPISGHNTLYWYLQNLGQGPELLIRYENEEAVDDSQLPKDRFSAERLKGVDSTLKIQPAELGDSAVYLCASSSLTDTQYFGPGTRLTVL.

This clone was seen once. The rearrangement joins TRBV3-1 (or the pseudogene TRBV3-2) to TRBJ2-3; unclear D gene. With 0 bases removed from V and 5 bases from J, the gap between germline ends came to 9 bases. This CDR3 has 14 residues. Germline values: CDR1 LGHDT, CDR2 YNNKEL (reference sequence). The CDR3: CASSQDWQLDTQYF. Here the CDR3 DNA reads TGTGCCAGCAGCCAAGATTGGCAGTTAGATACGCAGTATTTT.

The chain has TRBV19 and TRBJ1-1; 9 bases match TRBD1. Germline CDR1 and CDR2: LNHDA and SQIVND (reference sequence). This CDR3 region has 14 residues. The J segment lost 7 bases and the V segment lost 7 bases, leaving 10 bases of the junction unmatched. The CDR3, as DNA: TGTGCCAGTACCCAGCGGGGACAGGGAAGTGAAGCTTTCTTT. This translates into CASTQRGQGSEAFF.

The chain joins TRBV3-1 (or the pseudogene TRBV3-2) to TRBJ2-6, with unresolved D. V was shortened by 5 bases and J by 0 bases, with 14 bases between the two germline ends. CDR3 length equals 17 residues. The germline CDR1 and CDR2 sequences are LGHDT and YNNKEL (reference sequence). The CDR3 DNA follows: TGTGCCAGCAGCAAACGACTGTTGAGCTCTGGGGCCAACGTCCTGACTTTC. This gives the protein CASSKRLLSSGANVLTF.

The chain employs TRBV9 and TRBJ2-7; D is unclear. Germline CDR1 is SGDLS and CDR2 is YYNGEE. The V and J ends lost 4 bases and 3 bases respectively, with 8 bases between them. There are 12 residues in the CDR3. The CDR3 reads CASSRSGYEQYF. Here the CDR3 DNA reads TGTGCCAGCAGCCGCTCCGGCTACGAGCAGTACTTC.

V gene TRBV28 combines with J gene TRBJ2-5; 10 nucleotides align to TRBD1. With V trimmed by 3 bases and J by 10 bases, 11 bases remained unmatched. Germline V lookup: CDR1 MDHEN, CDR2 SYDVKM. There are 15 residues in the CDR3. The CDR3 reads CASSLPGTGVADQYF. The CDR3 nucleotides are TGTGCCAGCAGTTTGCCCGGGACAGGGGTGGCGGACCAGTACTTC.

The CDR3 bases are TGCGCCAGCAGCTTTGTTAGTACTACCAACTATGGCTACACCTTC. This gives the protein CASSFVSTTNYGYTF. This chain links TRBV4-3 with TRBJ1-2, with unresolved D. The CDR3 contains 15 residues. Trimming took 5 bases from V and 2 from J, leaving 15 bases between them. Germline values: CDR1 LGHNA, CDR2 YSLEER.

The CDR3 DNA reads as TGCGCCAGCAGCCGTGGACTAGCGGATGTCTGGGACGAGCAGTACTTC. It specifies CASSRGLADVWDEQYF. The rearrangement joins TRBV5-1 to TRBJ2-7, with 10 bases fitting TRBD2. Germline V CDR1 and CDR2: SGHRS, YFSETQ. Trimming took 4 bases from V and 5 from J; bases not matched to a gene: 12. This CDR3 is 16 amino acids long.

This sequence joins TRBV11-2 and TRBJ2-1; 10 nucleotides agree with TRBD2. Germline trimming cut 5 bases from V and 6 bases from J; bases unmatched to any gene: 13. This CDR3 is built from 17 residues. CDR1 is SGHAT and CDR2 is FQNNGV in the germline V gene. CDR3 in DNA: TGTGCCAGCAGCCAACTAGCGGGACTGAGAGGTGGCAATGAGCAGTTCTTC. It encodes CASSQLAGLRGGNEQFF.